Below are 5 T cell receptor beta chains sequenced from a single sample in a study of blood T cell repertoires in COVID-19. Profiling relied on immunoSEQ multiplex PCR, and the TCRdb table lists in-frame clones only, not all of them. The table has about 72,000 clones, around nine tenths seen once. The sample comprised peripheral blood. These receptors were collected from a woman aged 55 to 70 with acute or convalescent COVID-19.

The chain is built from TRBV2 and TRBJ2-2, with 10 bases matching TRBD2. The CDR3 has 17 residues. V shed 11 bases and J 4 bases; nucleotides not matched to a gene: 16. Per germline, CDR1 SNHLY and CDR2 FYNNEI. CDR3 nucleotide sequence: TGTGCCGGCGCCCGAACTTATAGCGGGGGGCTCACCGGGGAGCTGTTTTTT. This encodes CAGARTYSGGLTGELFF.

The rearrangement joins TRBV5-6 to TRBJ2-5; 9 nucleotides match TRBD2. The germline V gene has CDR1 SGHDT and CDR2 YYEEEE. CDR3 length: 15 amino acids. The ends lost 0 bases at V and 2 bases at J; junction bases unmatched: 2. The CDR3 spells CASSLDSGGQETQYF. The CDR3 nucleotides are TGTGCCAGCAGCTTGGATAGCGGGGGACAAGAGACCCAGTACTTC.

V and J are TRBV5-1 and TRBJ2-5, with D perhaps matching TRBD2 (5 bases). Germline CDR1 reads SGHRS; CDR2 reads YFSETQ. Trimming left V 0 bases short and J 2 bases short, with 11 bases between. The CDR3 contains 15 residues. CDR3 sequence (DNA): TGCGCCAGCAGCTTGGCGCTAGCTGAGCAAGAGACCCAGTACTTC. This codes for CASSLALAEQETQYF.

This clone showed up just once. CDR3: CAIMSSQGQYF. The CDR3 DNA reads TGTGCCATCATGTCGTCACAGGGTCAGTACTTC. The chain joins TRBV10-3 to TRBJ2-7, with a possible D match to TRBD1 (6 bases). The CDR3 length is 11 residues. Germline CDR1 reads ENHRY; CDR2 reads SYGVKD. The V end lost 7 bases, the J end lost 10 bases, and 14 bases lay between the germline ends.

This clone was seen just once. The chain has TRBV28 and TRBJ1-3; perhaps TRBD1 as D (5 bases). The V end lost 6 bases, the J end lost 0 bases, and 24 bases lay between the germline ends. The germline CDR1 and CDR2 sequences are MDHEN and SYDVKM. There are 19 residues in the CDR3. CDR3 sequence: CASSPIWGGGASSGNTIYF. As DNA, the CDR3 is TGTGCCAGCAGCCCCATCTGGGGTGGAGGGGCGAGCTCTGGAAACACCATATATTTT.